The present T cell receptor (beta chain) was sequenced within a study of cytomegalovirus exposure and HLA in healthy donors. Germline CDR1 SGHNT, CDR2 YYREEE (reference sequence). The CDR3 sequence is 14 residues long. V shed 3 bases and J shed 7 bases, with 13 bases lying between them. PCR primers comprised 60 Vbeta and 13 Jbeta primers. The repertoire was sequenced with immunoSEQ multiplex PCR; TCRdb's copy has only in-frame clones and lacks some. In the table there are over 110,000 clones, around four fifths of which are singletons. Sequencing was carried out using PBMCs. This sequence originates from a woman aged 55 to 70 in good health and CMV-seropositive. This chain joins TRBV5-4 and TRBJ1-4; TRBD1 is a possible D gene (5 bases). In nucleotides, the CDR3 is TGTGCCAGCAGCTCGGGAGGGGTACGTGAAAAACTGTTTTTT. Amino acids: CASSSGGVREKLFF.